These T cell receptor beta chains were read from a single sample in a study of blood T cell repertoires in COVID-19. Libraries were prepared by immunoSEQ multiplex PCR; TCRdb keeps only in-frame clonotypes and omits some of them. The repertoire includes around 200,000 clones, around nine tenths of them detected once, and roughly 3.9% sits in the top ten. Source material: peripheral blood. The receptors stem from a man younger than 30 with active or convalescent COVID-19. CDR3s include the opening cysteine and the closing phenylalanine or tryptophan. Fields, in order: J gene, clone size, D gene, V gene, CDR3 DNA, CDR3 protein. The D gene is left open where the match is weak. Only part of the rows carry a size: once, few, many, or a class if the clone is expanded.

J: TRBJ1-1
size: -
D: -
V: TRBV9
DNA: TGTGCCAGCAGCGGACAGTCTGAAGCTTTCTTT
CDR3: CASSGQSEAFF

J: TRBJ1-2
size: once
D: -
V: TRBV12-3/TRBV12-4
DNA: TGTGCCAGCAGTTCCACAGGGACCTATGGCTACACCTTC
CDR3: CASSSTGTYGYTF

J: TRBJ2-1
size: -
D: TRBD2
V: TRBV27
DNA: TGTGCCAGCAGTTGGGAGGCTAGCGGGAACAATGAGCAGTTCTTC
CDR3: CASSWEASGNNEQFF

J: TRBJ1-2
size: -
D: TRBD1
V: TRBV7-2
DNA: TGTGCCAGCAGCCCGGGACAGGCTGTAGGCTACACCTTC
CDR3: CASSPGQAVGYTF

J: TRBJ1-2
size: -
D: TRBD1
V: TRBV19
DNA: TGTGCCAGTATTCCAGGGGGCGGGAGCTATGGCTACACCTTC
CDR3: CASIPGGGSYGYTF

J: TRBJ1-6
size: -
D: -
V: TRBV7-2
DNA: TGTGCCAGCAGCTGGGGAGGGGGGGAATACTCACCCCTCCACTTT
CDR3: CASSWGGGEYSPLHF

J: TRBJ2-1
size: -
D: TRBD2
V: TRBV5-4
DNA: TGTGCCAGCAGCTCCAACACGGGGGGCTCCTACAATGAGCAGTTCTTC
CDR3: CASSSNTGGSYNEQFF

J: TRBJ2-1
size: -
D: TRBD2
V: TRBV9
DNA: TGTGCCAGCAGCCTACTTCTAGCGGGAGGGCCAAATGAGCAGTTCTTC
CDR3: CASSLLLAGGPNEQFF

J: TRBJ1-2
size: -
D: -
V: TRBV27
DNA: TGTGCCAGCAGTCCGGGCGGGGACTATGGCTACACCTTC
CDR3: CASSPGGDYGYTF

J: TRBJ2-3
size: -
D: TRBD2
V: TRBV7-3
DNA: TGTGCCAGCAGCTCCCGGAAAGCGGGAGCTTCAGATACGCAGTATTTT
CDR3: CASSSRKAGASDTQYF

J: TRBJ2-2
size: -
D: -
V: TRBV7-6
DNA: TGTGCCAGCAGCTTTAGAGGATGGGCAGGGGGGACCGGGGAGCTGTTTTTT
CDR3: CASSFRGWAGGTGELFF

J: TRBJ1-5
size: medium-sized
D: TRBD1
V: TRBV6-6
DNA: TGTGCCAGCAGTACCGCCGGGACAGGGACGGGAGAGCCCCAGCATTTT
CDR3: CASSTAGTGTGEPQHF

J: TRBJ2-5
size: -
D: TRBD2
V: TRBV19
DNA: TGTGCCAGTGGTGCGGCTAGCGGGGTATACCAAGAGACCCAGTACTTC
CDR3: CASGAASGVYQETQYF

J: TRBJ1-3
size: -
D: -
V: TRBV5-1
DNA: TGCGCCAGCAGCCCGCGAGGAAACACCATATATTTT
CDR3: CASSPRGNTIYF

J: TRBJ1-6
size: -
D: TRBD1
V: TRBV7-9
DNA: TGTGCCAGCAGCGTTACAGGGGCCAATTCACCCCTCCACTTT
CDR3: CASSVTGANSPLHF

J: TRBJ1-5
size: few
D: -
V: TRBV5-1
DNA: TGCGCCAGCAGCGCGTCAGGTGGTAGCAATCAGCCCCAGCATTTT
CDR3: CASSASGGSNQPQHF

J: TRBJ1-2
size: -
D: -
V: TRBV11-2
DNA: TGTGCCAGCACCACCCCAGGTGTATATGGCTACACCTTC
CDR3: CASTTPGVYGYTF

J: TRBJ1-6
size: -
D: -
V: TRBV19
DNA: TGTGCCAGCACCGAGAGGGTTTTGGCACCCCTCCACTTT
CDR3: CASTERVLAPLHF

J: TRBJ2-7
size: few
D: -
V: TRBV6-5
DNA: TGTGCCAGCAGTTACTCTTTGGGGGGGGGCGGCTACGAGCAGTACTTC
CDR3: CASSYSLGGGGYEQYF

J: TRBJ1-6
size: -
D: -
V: TRBV21-1
DNA: TGTGCCAGCAGCACCCGGGTGCAGGGTTTCCCCCGTTTAGCCGCTTCACCCCTCCACTTT
CDR3: CASSTRVQGFPRLAASPLHF

J: TRBJ1-1
size: -
D: TRBD1
V: TRBV4-1
DNA: TGCGCCAGCGCCCGACAGGGTGGAAGCTCTGAAGCTTTCTTT
CDR3: CASARQGGSSEAFF

J: TRBJ2-5
size: -
D: TRBD2
V: TRBV7-7
DNA: TGTGCTAGCAGCTTATTAGGTGGGACTAGCGTCGAGACCCAGTACTTC
CDR3: CASSLLGGTSVETQYF

J: TRBJ1-5
size: once
D: -
V: TRBV30
DNA: TGTGCCTGGAGTGTCGGGCAGGGCGGCCAGCCCCAGCATTTT
CDR3: CAWSVGQGGQPQHF

J: TRBJ2-2
size: -
D: -
V: TRBV4-1
DNA: TGCGCCAGCAGCCAAGAATTAGGGGACACCGGGGAGCTGTTTTTT
CDR3: CASSQELGDTGELFF

J: TRBJ2-7
size: -
D: TRBD1
V: TRBV24-1
DNA: TGTGCCGCCAAAAACCAGGGGTCTGGACAGGGGATGTACGAGCAGTACTTC
CDR3: CAAKNQGSGQGMYEQYF

J: TRBJ1-3
size: few
D: TRBD1
V: TRBV19
DNA: TGTGCCAGCGGGACAGACCGAAACACCATATATTTT
CDR3: CASGTDRNTIYF

J: TRBJ1-3
size: -
D: TRBD1
V: TRBV28
DNA: TGTGCCAGCAGTCCCCGACAGGGGTCGGGGTCTGGAAACACCATATATTTT
CDR3: CASSPRQGSGSGNTIYF

J: TRBJ2-1
size: -
D: TRBD2
V: TRBV7-3
DNA: TGTGCCAGCAGCCTAGCGGGACCCTTCAATGAGCAGTTCTTC
CDR3: CASSLAGPFNEQFF

J: TRBJ1-6
size: -
D: -
V: TRBV21-1
DNA: TGTGCCAGTAAAGATAGCTCCTATAATTCACCCCTCCACTTT
CDR3: CASKDSSYNSPLHF

J: TRBJ1-4
size: -
D: TRBD1
V: TRBV2
DNA: TGTGCCAGCAGAGGACAGGGCTTCGAAAAACTGTTTTTT
CDR3: CASRGQGFEKLFF

J: TRBJ1-1
size: -
D: -
V: TRBV9
DNA: TGTGCCAGCAGTTATGGGCCTCCCAACACTGAAGCTTTCTTT
CDR3: CASSYGPPNTEAFF

J: TRBJ2-2
size: -
D: -
V: TRBV19
DNA: TGTGCCAGTAGTAAATCTAGGAATACGTACACCGGGGAGCTGTTTTTT
CDR3: CASSKSRNTYTGELFF

J: TRBJ1-2
size: -
D: -
V: TRBV20-1
DNA: TGCAGTGCTACCGGGGTAAATGGCTACACCTTC
CDR3: CSATGVNGYTF

J: TRBJ1-2
size: -
D: -
V: TRBV27
DNA: TGTGCCAGCAGTTTAAGAGGCACGTATGGCTACACCTTC
CDR3: CASSLRGTYGYTF

J: TRBJ2-5
size: -
D: -
V: TRBV2
DNA: TGTGTGGGGCGGAGCGACGAGACCCAGTACTTC
CDR3: CVGRSDETQYF

J: TRBJ2-3
size: -
D: -
V: TRBV12-2
DNA: TGTGCAAGTCGCCCCATATTCGGAGAGGTGAGCACAGATACGCAGTATTTT
CDR3: CASRPIFGEVSTDTQYF

J: TRBJ1-1
size: once
D: TRBD1
V: TRBV5-1
DNA: TGCGCCAGCAACCTGTCCCCGGGACAGGGGTACGCTGAAGCTTTCTTT
CDR3: CASNLSPGQGYAEAFF

J: TRBJ1-2
size: -
D: TRBD1
V: TRBV11-3
DNA: TGTGCCAGCAGCTTAGTAATTTGGGGACAGGAGGACTATGGCTACACCTTC
CDR3: CASSLVIWGQEDYGYTF

J: TRBJ1-1
size: -
D: -
V: TRBV11-2
DNA: TGTGCCAGCAGCCGGATGGGAGAGTACGCTGAAGCTTTCTTT
CDR3: CASSRMGEYAEAFF

J: TRBJ1-5
size: -
D: -
V: TRBV7-8
DNA: TGTGCCAGCAGAAATACAGGGAACTCGCAGCCCCAGCATTTT
CDR3: CASRNTGNSQPQHF

J: TRBJ1-1
size: -
D: TRBD1
V: TRBV2
DNA: TGTGCCAGCAGGGAAGGGACAGGGGAAGCTTTCTTT
CDR3: CASREGTGEAFF

J: TRBJ2-1
size: -
D: TRBD2
V: TRBV11-3
DNA: TGTGCCAGCAGCGACTCTAGCGGTTACCACAATGAGCAGTTCTTC
CDR3: CASSDSSGYHNEQFF

J: TRBJ1-1
size: -
D: TRBD1
V: TRBV13
DNA: TGTGCCAGCAGCGGCCAACAGGGGATGAACACTGAAGCTTTCTTT
CDR3: CASSGQQGMNTEAFF

J: TRBJ1-4
size: -
D: TRBD1
V: TRBV6-1
DNA: TGTGCCAGCAGTGATGCCGGGACAGGGTACCAAAAACTGTTTTTT
CDR3: CASSDAGTGYQKLFF

J: TRBJ2-2
size: -
D: -
V: TRBV9
DNA: TGTGCCAGCAGCGCTACCGGGAAAAACACCGGGGAGCTGTTTTTT
CDR3: CASSATGKNTGELFF

J: TRBJ2-5
size: -
D: TRBD1
V: TRBV5-1
DNA: TGCGCCAGCAGCCTGTGGACAGGGCAAGAGACCCAGTACTTC
CDR3: CASSLWTGQETQYF

J: TRBJ1-2
size: once
D: TRBD1
V: TRBV19
DNA: TGTGCCAGTAGTGGACAGGGGGACACCTATGGCTACACCTTC
CDR3: CASSGQGDTYGYTF

J: TRBJ2-2
size: -
D: TRBD2
V: TRBV7-6
DNA: TGTGCCAGCACTCGGGGACTAGCGGGACCGGGCACCGGGGAGCTGTTTTTT
CDR3: CASTRGLAGPGTGELFF

J: TRBJ1-2
size: -
D: TRBD1
V: TRBV11-2
DNA: TGTGCCAGCAGCGCCCAAGGACAGGGACATTTCGGCTACACCTTC
CDR3: CASSAQGQGHFGYTF

J: TRBJ2-5
size: -
D: -
V: TRBV6-6
DNA: TGTGCCAGCTCCACCACATTAACCCAGTACTTC
CDR3: CASSTTLTQYF

J: TRBJ1-1
size: -
D: -
V: TRBV7-2
DNA: TGTGCCAGCAGCTCAATTTTGGGACAAACTGAAGCTTTCTTT
CDR3: CASSSILGQTEAFF

J: TRBJ1-2
size: -
D: TRBD1
V: TRBV9
DNA: TGTGCCAGCAGAACAGGGGGCCCCTATGGCTACACCTTC
CDR3: CASRTGGPYGYTF